This T cell receptor (beta chain) originates from a study of T-cell reconstitution after alpha-beta-depleted transplantation in children. Construction of the TCRbeta library involved unique molecular identifiers. TCRdb redid the calling of the PCR reads with MiXCR, one entry per CDR3 protein. The sample carries about 370,000 distinct CDR3 sequences, around 20% recorded once. This clonotype was observed many times. From germline, CDR1 is SQVTM and CDR2 ANQGSEA. The CDR3 loop spans 11 amino acids. V was clipped by 7 bases and J by 7 bases, with 14 bases between them. The specimen comprised PBMCs from the stem cell graft donor, sampled from the stem cell graft. This receptor was identified in a human donor who donated a stem cell graft to a child with acute myeloid leukemia. The rearrangement links TRBV29-1 to TRBJ2-7, with unresolved D. CDR3 amino acids: CSAGYPGEQYF. The CDR3 DNA reads as TGCAGCGCTGGATACCCCGGGGAGCAGTACTTC.